A selection of T cell receptor beta chains follows, all from one sample in a study of blood T cell repertoires in COVID-19. Assay: immunoSEQ multiplex PCR; the TCRdb copy retains only in-frame clones and omits some. The sample consists of about 300,000 clones, about 90% of them appearing once. Source material: peripheral blood. Receptors originate from a man between 18 and 35 years old who had recovered from COVID-19. Both conserved end residues are part of each CDR3. Each record gives: D gene, V gene, J gene, clone size, CDR3 DNA, CDR3 protein. The D gene is left open where the match is weak. Clone size is given for some rows only: seen once, a few or many times, or a class if the clone is expanded.

>-|TRBV7-9|TRBJ1-1|-
TGTGCCAGCAGCTTAGGTCAGGGAACAAGCACTGAAGCTTTCTTT
CASSLGQGTSTEAFF
>-|TRBV6-1|TRBJ1-3|-
TGTGCCAGCAGTGAAAGGACGGACAGTGGCCGTGGCCTTCGTTCAAACACCATATATTTT
CASSERTDSGRGLRSNTIYF
>TRBD1|TRBV19|TRBJ2-7|-
TGTGCCAGTAGTTCAGGGGGACAGATAGACGAGCAGTACTTC
CASSSGGQIDEQYF
>TRBD1|TRBV13|TRBJ2-2|-
TGTGCCAGCAGCCCTCCGACAGGGAAAGCCGCCGGGGAGCTGTTTTTT
CASSPPTGKAAGELFF
>-|TRBV6-5|TRBJ1-1|-
TGTGCCAGCAGTTACTCGGGGACTCTGGCCAGTGAAGAAGCTTTCTTT
CASSYSGTLASEEAFF
>TRBD1|TRBV7-2|TRBJ2-2|-
TGTGCCAGCAGCTCCGGGACAGGAATCACCGGGGAGCTGTTTTTT
CASSSGTGITGELFF
>-|TRBV5-1|TRBJ1-2|-
TGCGCCAGCAGCTTGGCCCAGCAGGTAGCTAACTATGGCTACACCTTC
CASSLAQQVANYGYTF
>-|TRBV4-1|TRBJ2-1|once
TGCGCCAGCAGCCAAGTAGGGACTTCGTCCTACAATGAGCAGTTCTTC
CASSQVGTSSYNEQFF
>TRBD1|TRBV18|TRBJ1-2|-
TGTGCCAGCTCACCTAGTCGGGACAGGGTTTCCTATGGCTACACCTTC
CASSPSRDRVSYGYTF
>-|TRBV7-9|TRBJ1-2|-
TGTGCCAGCTTCGGCCCGGAGCATAGCTACACCTTC
CASFGPEHSYTF
>TRBD1|TRBV5-5|TRBJ1-2|-
TGTGCCAGCAGCTTGGAATGGGACAGCTATGGCTACACCTTC
CASSLEWDSYGYTF
>-|TRBV27|TRBJ2-7|-
TGTGCCAGCAGTCATTCCGGGACAAATCTTGAGCAGTACTTC
CASSHSGTNLEQYF
>TRBD1|TRBV4-1|TRBJ2-7|once
TGCGCCAGCAGCCAAATAGGGACAGGCGAGCAGTACTTC
CASSQIGTGEQYF
>-|TRBV10-2|TRBJ2-3|-
TGCGCCAGCAGTGGAGCAGATACGCAGTATTTT
CASSGADTQYF
>TRBD2|TRBV7-2|TRBJ2-1|-
TGTGCCAGCAGCTTAGGGACTAGCGGGGGCCTCTACCATGAGCAGTTCTTC
CASSLGTSGGLYHEQFF
>-|TRBV5-1|TRBJ2-5|-
TGCGCCAGCAGCCTAGGCGGGGTGTCCCAAGAGACCCAGTACTTC
CASSLGGVSQETQYF
>TRBD2|TRBV7-9|TRBJ2-1|-
TGTGCCAGCAGCTCTTTAGCGGGAGGAGGAATTGAGCAGTTCTTC
CASSSLAGGGIEQFF
>-|TRBV5-1|TRBJ1-3|-
TGCGCCAGCAGCTTGGGATCGGGAGGAAACACCATATATTTT
CASSLGSGGNTIYF
>TRBD2|TRBV7-2|TRBJ2-7|-
TGTGCCAGCAGCTTTACTAGCGGTAGTGCGGAGCAGTACTTC
CASSFTSGSAEQYF
>TRBD1|TRBV10-2|TRBJ2-3|-
TGCGCCAGCAGGGAGGACAGGGGGCAGGCAGATACGCAGTATTTT
CASREDRGQADTQYF
>TRBD1|TRBV30|TRBJ1-5|-
TGTGCCTGGACTACCCAGGGGGCGAATCAGCCCCAGCATTTT
CAWTTQGANQPQHF
>TRBD1|TRBV11-3|TRBJ1-1|-
TGTGCCAGCAGCCGGACAGGTCGGGACACTGAAGCTTTCTTT
CASSRTGRDTEAFF
>-|TRBV29-1|TRBJ2-4|-
TGCAGCGTTGAATCGGCCAAAAACATTCAGTACTTC
CSVESAKNIQYF
>TRBD1|TRBV19|TRBJ1-4|-
TGTGCCAGTAGTATAACTGTTACAGGGGGTAATGAAAAACTGTTTTTT
CASSITVTGGNEKLFF
>-|TRBV11-2|TRBJ1-1|-
TGTGCCAGCAAACATGAGAACACTGAAGCTTTCTTT
CASKHENTEAFF
>TRBD2|TRBV19|TRBJ2-1|-
TGTGCCAGTGAGGGGCTAGCGGGGTCCAGCTCCTACAATGAGCAGTTCTTC
CASEGLAGSSSYNEQFF
>-|TRBV9|TRBJ1-4|-
TGTGCCAGCAGCGTAGGGGGAGTTGCTGAAAAACTGTTTTTT
CASSVGGVAEKLFF
>TRBD2|TRBV5-4|TRBJ2-7|-
TGTGCCAGCAGCTTGGACGGCGGGGGGTCTACGGAGCAGTACTTC
CASSLDGGGSTEQYF
>-|TRBV4-1|TRBJ2-1|-
TGCGCCAGCAGCCAAGATCTATGGGAGCAGTTCTTC
CASSQDLWEQFF
>TRBD1|TRBV6-5|TRBJ1-2|-
TGTGCCAGCAGTTACTTACAGGGGCCCCGGGGCTACACCTTC
CASSYLQGPRGYTF
>TRBD1|TRBV7-2|TRBJ1-1|-
TGTGCCAGCAGCGTTAGGCAGGGGGCAGCTTTCTTT
CASSVRQGAAFF
>-|TRBV7-3|TRBJ1-1|-
TGTGCCAGCAGCTTAATGTGGTCAGGGAACACTGAAGCTTTCTTT
CASSLMWSGNTEAFF
>TRBD2|TRBV5-4|TRBJ2-5|-
TGTGCCAGCAGCTTGTCCGGGGGGGAAGTGTTAGAGACCCAGTACTTC
CASSLSGGEVLETQYF
>TRBD2|TRBV11-3|TRBJ2-2|-
TGTGCCAGCAGCTTACATGGAGCGGGGGCCTACACCGGGGAGCTGTTTTTT
CASSLHGAGAYTGELFF
>-|TRBV7-2|TRBJ1-3|-
TGTGCCAGCAGCTTATCAGTGGGGCCGAGAATGGTCTCTGGAAACACCATATATTTT
CASSLSVGPRMVSGNTIYF
>TRBD2|TRBV4-1|TRBJ2-5|-
TGCGCCAGCAGCCAAGAAGGCGGGGGAGGGTCAGAGACCCAGTACTTC
CASSQEGGGGSETQYF
>TRBD1|TRBV3-1/TRBV3-2|TRBJ1-1|-
TGTGCCAGCAGCCTGGCCGACGCGGGACAGATCAAGGGTGGGAACACTGAAGCTTTCTTT
CASSLADAGQIKGGNTEAFF
>-|TRBV21-1|TRBJ2-7|few
TGTGCCAGCAGCAAAGGGCTAACTAGCGGGAGTAAGTCCTACGAGCAGTACTTC
CASSKGLTSGSKSYEQYF
>-|TRBV2|TRBJ1-3|-
TGTGCCAGCATTGTATCGGGGGATAGTGGAAACACCATATATTTT
CASIVSGDSGNTIYF
>-|TRBV7-8|TRBJ1-1|-
TGTGCCAGCACCCAACGAGCTAGAGGAGCTGAAGCTTTCTTT
CASTQRARGAEAFF
>-|TRBV6-5|TRBJ2-5|-
TGTGCCAGCAGTTACAACCAGGGGTCGGAGACCCAGTACTTC
CASSYNQGSETQYF
>-|TRBV7-2|TRBJ2-7|-
TGTGCCAGCAGCTTAGGAGGACAGACAGTTTACGAGCAGTACTTC
CASSLGGQTVYEQYF
>TRBD1|TRBV2|TRBJ1-5|-
TGTGCCAGCAGTGGACAGGGTATACAGCCCCAGCATTTT
CASSGQGIQPQHF
>-|TRBV2|TRBJ2-1|once
TGTGCCAGCAGTGAAGCGCCGGGACTTATTTACAATGAGCAGTTCTTC
CASSEAPGLIYNEQFF
>-|TRBV4-3|TRBJ1-4|-
TGCGCCAGCAGCCAGGGAGTTGCAACTAATGAAAAACTGTTTTTT
CASSQGVATNEKLFF
>TRBD1|TRBV18|TRBJ2-2|-
TGTGCCAGCACCCAGGACAGGTCTAACGGGGAGCTGTTTTTT
CASTQDRSNGELFF
>-|TRBV12-1|TRBJ1-5|-
TGTGCCAGCAGCTTCCGGGACAGTGGTGTGGTACGCAATCAGCCCCAGCATTTT
CASSFRDSGVVRNQPQHF
>TRBD1|TRBV3-1/TRBV3-2|TRBJ2-5|-
TGTGCCAGCAGCCAAGATCTCTTGGGCAGGGGGCGGATCCGGGAGACCCAGTACTTC
CASSQDLLGRGRIRETQYF
>-|TRBV5-1|TRBJ2-7|-
TGCGCCAGCAGCTTCGGAGGCTACGAGCAGTACTTC
CASSFGGYEQYF
>TRBD2|TRBV7-8|TRBJ2-1|once
TGTGCCAGCAGCCTCACTAGCGGAGGGGTCCATGAGCAGTTCTTC
CASSLTSGGVHEQFF
>TRBD2|TRBV19|TRBJ2-2|-
TGTGCCAGTATGACTAGCGGCTACACCGGGGAGCTGTTTTTT
CASMTSGYTGELFF
>TRBD1|TRBV19|TRBJ1-2|-
TGTGCCAGTAAGGGTGCCCGGGACAGCCCCCTGGAATTGGCTGGCTACACCTTC
CASKGARDSPLELAGYTF
>-|TRBV11-2|TRBJ1-3|-
TGTGCCAGCAGCCGAACCCAGGGGATTACTGGAAACACCATATATTTT
CASSRTQGITGNTIYF
>-|TRBV14|TRBJ2-5|-
TGTGCCAGCAGCCAAGCCACGACACTGGTTTCTTTAGAGACCCAGTACTTC
CASSQATTLVSLETQYF
>-|TRBV16|TRBJ1-1|-
TGTGCCAGCAGCCGGCCTCCCGGGGCTGAAGCTTTCTTT
CASSRPPGAEAFF